The entry below gives a single TCR beta chain sequence along with its context. Its target is not known. The data originate from a study of T cells after posttransplantation cyclophosphamide. Regarding the study as a whole: Skin or GI-infiltrating T cells shared few TRB sequences with blood. Later blood repertoires were often dominated by clones from the donor CD8+ memory compartment. Recipient CMV seropositivity and CMV reactivation strongly tracked TRB clonality.

A marrow graft followed busulfan-fludarabine conditioning, with cyclophosphamide on days +3 and +4. V dropped 4 bases and J dropped 4 bases, with 16 bases sitting between them. Germline-derived CDR1 and CDR2 are SGHTA and FQGTGA. The CDR3 has 15 amino acids. Sequenced by immunoSEQ multiplex PCR; TCRdb stores in-frame clones only, minus some. The profile shows about 22,000 clones, 86% of them singletons. This TCR was sampled from a female patient aged 30 to 40 who received an allogeneic stem cell transplant from an unrelated donor, was CMV-positive, and had no GVHD. The T cells may partly be graft donor cells. This chain joins TRBV7-3 and TRBJ1-1; weak D call: TRBD1 (5 bases). The sequencing here drew on PBMCs, taken after allogeneic stem cell transplant with posttransplant cyclophosphamide. For the CDR3, the DNA is TGTGCCAGCAGCTCCAACCCCGGGGGGAGCACTGAAGCTTTCTTT. Protein: CASSSNPGGSTEAFF.